One and the same sample provided the 20 T cell receptor beta chains below, sequenced in a study of blood T cell repertoires in COVID-19. Only in-frame clones appear in the TCRdb table, and some are missing; sequencing was by immunoSEQ multiplex PCR. Here the sample spans approximately 140,000 clones, 70% to 90% being singletons. Sequencing input: peripheral blood. Every receptor here comes from a woman aged 55-70 years with COVID-19, enrolled during active disease.

The count of this clone is one. The genes are TRBV2 and TRBJ2-2, with unresolved D. Germline V gene sequence: CDR1 SNHLY, CDR2 FYNNEI. CDR3 size: 15 residues. Trimming took 5 bases from V and 0 from J, leaving 10 bases between them. Here the CDR3 reads CASSPGQANTGELFF. CDR3 DNA sequence: TGTGCCAGCAGTCCCGGTCAGGCGAACACCGGGGAGCTGTTTTTT.

This rearrangement joins TRBV5-4 to TRBJ2-5, with 9 bases aligning to TRBD1. This CDR3 spans 16 amino acids. V dropped 4 bases and J dropped 1; count of bases not matched to a gene: 8. Germline V gene lookup returns CDR1 SGHNT and CDR2 YYREEE (reference sequence). The CDR3 loop reads CASSPGTGKAQETQYF. The CDR3 DNA sequence: TGTGCCAGCAGCCCCGGGACAGGGAAAGCCCAAGAGACCCAGTACTTC. Combining the CDR3 with reference TRBV5-4 and TRBJ2-5 gives the whole variable domain ETGVTQSPTHLIKTRGQQVTLRCSSQSGHNTVSWYQQALGQGPQFIFQYYREEENGRGNFPPRFSGLQFPNYSSELNVNALELDDSALYLCASSPGTGKAQETQYFGPGTRLLVL.

This chain uses TRBV4-2 with TRBJ2-1; 7 bases are shared with TRBD2. Germline-derived CDR1 and CDR2 are LGHNA and YNFKEQ. The CDR3 loop spans 15 amino acids. The V and J ends lost 2 bases and 4 bases, in that order; junction bases with no gene match: 5. This chain's CDR3 is CASSQISAGYNEQFF. The CDR3 DNA reads as TGTGCCAGCAGCCAAATATCAGCGGGGTACAATGAGCAGTTCTTC.

The chain recombines TRBV7-2 with TRBJ2-7, with 7 nucleotides matching TRBD1. V shed 3 bases and J 3 bases; nucleotides not matched to a gene: 5. The CDR3 is made up of 14 amino acids. Per germline, CDR1 SGHTA and CDR2 FQGNSA. The chain's CDR3 is CASSLWDRDYEQYF. DNA of the CDR3: TGTGCCAGCAGCTTGTGGGACAGAGACTACGAGCAGTACTTC.

The V gene is TRBV5-1, the J gene TRBJ2-1, with 8 bases aligning to TRBD1. CDR1 and CDR2 from the germline V gene are SGHRS and YFSETQ. The CDR3 length is 16 residues. The trim removed 0 bases at V and 7 bases at J, leaving 9 bases unmatched. CDR3 amino acids: CASSLESGGVGNEQFF. CDR3 bases: TGCGCCAGCAGCTTGGAATCAGGGGGCGTGGGTAATGAGCAGTTCTTC.

This sequence joins TRBV6-5 and TRBJ2-2, with D perhaps TRBD2 (6 bases). Germline assignment: CDR1 MNHEY and CDR2 SVGAGI. The CDR3 has 13 residues. Trimming removed 2 bases at V and 7 bases at J, with 8 bases between. The CDR3 protein is CASSYGGIGELFF. The CDR3 DNA is TGTGCCAGCAGTTACGGAGGGATCGGGGAGCTGTTTTTT.

The table lists this clone with a few counts. The chain employs TRBV6-5 and TRBJ2-1; D is uncertain. CDR1 and CDR2 from the germline V gene are MNHEY and SVGAGI. This CDR3 is 13 amino acids long. The ends were cut back, 4 bases at V and 2 bases at J, with 6 bases in the middle. The CDR3 sequence is CASSSITYNEQFF. The CDR3 nucleotides are TGTGCCAGCAGTTCAATCACCTACAATGAGCAGTTCTTC.

The chain carries TRBV5-4 and TRBJ1-2; a weak D match, TRBD1 (5 bases). Trimming removed 4 bases at V and 3 bases at J, with 13 bases between. The germline gives CDR1 SGHNT, CDR2 YYREEE (reference sequence). The CDR3 runs 14 residues. The CDR3 reads CASSTSSGYYGYTF. CDR3 nucleotide sequence: TGTGCCAGCAGCACCAGCTCAGGGTACTATGGCTACACCTTC.

For the CDR3, the DNA is TGTGCCAGCAGCGATACCAGGGGTTTTCTCCCTACTAACTATGGCTACACCTTC. It yields the protein CASSDTRGFLPTNYGYTF. This chain uses TRBV7-6 with TRBJ1-2, with a tentative D call TRBD1 (6 bases). Germline loops: CDR1 SGHVS, CDR2 FNYEAQ. This CDR3 has 18 amino acids. V lost 5 bases and J lost 0, with 22 bases in between.

J is TRBJ1-2 and V is TRBV13, with 11 bases fitting TRBD1. With V trimmed by 4 bases and J by 8 bases, 12 bases remained unmatched. The CDR3 runs to 16 residues. Germline CDR1 PRHDT, CDR2 FYEKMQ (reference sequence). The CDR3 DNA reads TGTGCCAGCAGCTCAGGGACAGGGGGTCCTATTGGCGGCTACACCTTC. Protein sequence: CASSSGTGGPIGGYTF.

The rearrangement joins TRBV6-5 to TRBJ1-4, with D maybe TRBD1 (5 bases). Germline lookup yields CDR1 MNHEY and CDR2 SVGAGI. The CDR3 is made up of 15 amino acids. Trimming removed 6 bases at V and 0 bases at J, with 11 bases between. Here the CDR3 reads CASRGTKATNEKLFF. The DNA for the CDR3 is TGTGCCAGCAGGGGGACTAAAGCAACTAATGAAAAACTGTTTTTT.

V and J are TRBV19 and TRBJ2-5; possibly TRBD1 for D (5 bases). CDR3 length: 12 residues. Germline CDR1 LNHDA, CDR2 SQIVND (reference sequence). V shed 5 bases and J shed 9 bases, with 13 bases lying between them. The CDR3 DNA follows: TGTGCCAGTAGTGTGAGCCAGGGATCCCAGTACTTC. Its protein is CASSVSQGSQYF. The full variable domain, in which reference TRBV19 and TRBJ2-5 provide the parts outside the CDR3, is DGGITQSPKYLFRKEGQNVTLSCEQNLNHDAMYWYRQDPGQGLRLIYYSQIVNDFQKGDIAEGYSVSREKKESFPLTVTSAQKNPTAFYLCASSVSQGSQYFGPGTRLLVL.

The gene calls are TRBV15 and TRBJ1-2; weak D call: TRBD1 (6 bases). Germline assignment: CDR1 LNHNV and CDR2 YYDKDF (reference sequence). CDR3 size: 12 residues. V lost 5 bases and J lost 7, with 11 bases in between. CDR3 nucleotide sequence: TGTGCCACCAGCGGTCAGGGGTCTGGCTACACCTTC. It specifies CATSGQGSGYTF.

The rearrangement uses TRBV5-4 and TRBJ1-3; the D is unclear. The germline V gene has CDR1 SGHNT and CDR2 YYREEE (reference sequence). V was pared by 6 bases and J by 2 bases, with 3 bases between. The CDR3 is 11 residues long. The CDR3 region has the DNA TGTGCCAGCACTACTGGAAACACCATATATTTT. As protein: CASTTGNTIYF.

The chain couples TRBV7-8 to TRBJ1-2; 11 nucleotides align to TRBD1. This CDR3 spans 15 amino acids. Germline values: CDR1 SGHVS, CDR2 FQNEAQ. V trimming: 3 bases; J trimming: 4 bases; junction bases outside the gene matches: 4. DNA for the CDR3: TGTGCCAGCAGCTTGGGGACAGGGGGTGGCTATGGCTACACCTTC. Its translation is CASSLGTGGGYGYTF.

This rearrangement joins TRBV11-2 to TRBJ1-1, with D maybe TRBD1 (5 bases). This CDR3 is 14 amino acids long. Germline lookup yields CDR1 SGHAT and CDR2 FQNNGV. The ends were cut back, 3 bases at V and 4 bases at J, with 12 bases in the middle. The CDR3 DNA reads TGTGCCAGCAGCTTGGGCAGGGAGGGCACTGAAGCTTTCTTT. This gives the protein CASSLGREGTEAFF.

This chain uses TRBV18 with TRBJ2-7; 9 bases are shared with TRBD1. The junction had 2 bases not matched to a gene; V was cut back by 4 bases and J by 4 bases. The CDR3 extends over 13 amino acids. The germline V gene encodes CDR1 KGHSH and CDR2 LQKENI. The CDR3 reads CASSQQGAYEQYF. The CDR3 DNA reads as TGTGCCAGCTCACAACAGGGGGCGTACGAGCAGTACTTC. Combining the CDR3 with reference TRBV18 and TRBJ2-7 gives the whole variable domain NAGVMQNPRHLVRRRGQEARLRCSPMKGHSHVYWYRQLPEEGLKFMVYLQKENIIDESGMPKERFSAEFPKEGPSILRIQQVVRGDSAAYFCASSQQGAYEQYFGPGTRLTVT.

This clone was found a few times. This CDR3 is CASSLAFREQYF. The CDR3, as DNA: TGTGCCAGCAGCTTAGCCTTTCGGGAGCAGTACTTC. This chain uses TRBV13 with TRBJ2-7, with D uncertain. The germline V gene has CDR1 PRHDT and CDR2 FYEKMQ (reference sequence). This CDR3 spans 12 amino acids. The V end lost 1 base, the J end lost 7 bases, and 8 bases lay between the germline ends.

This clone showed up just a few times. The genes are TRBV7-2 and TRBJ2-1, with 9 bases identical to TRBD2. Losses at the gene ends were 5 bases for V and 5 bases for J; bases not matched to a gene: 10. The CDR3 consists of 16 residues. The germline V gene encodes CDR1 SGHTA and CDR2 FQGNSA. As DNA, the CDR3 is TGTGCCAGCAGCCCCGCAGGAGCGGGGGGCCACAATGAGCAGTTCTTC. Its translation: CASSPAGAGGHNEQFF.

The V call is TRBV29-1, the J call TRBJ1-1; unclear D gene. The germline V gene encodes CDR1 SQVTM and CDR2 ANQGSEA. The CDR3 is made up of 12 amino acids. Deletions cut 4 bases from V and 3 bases from J, with 9 bases between. The CDR3 region is CSVGSGDTEAFF. CDR3 nucleotides: TGCAGCGTTGGCTCAGGTGACACTGAAGCTTTCTTT.